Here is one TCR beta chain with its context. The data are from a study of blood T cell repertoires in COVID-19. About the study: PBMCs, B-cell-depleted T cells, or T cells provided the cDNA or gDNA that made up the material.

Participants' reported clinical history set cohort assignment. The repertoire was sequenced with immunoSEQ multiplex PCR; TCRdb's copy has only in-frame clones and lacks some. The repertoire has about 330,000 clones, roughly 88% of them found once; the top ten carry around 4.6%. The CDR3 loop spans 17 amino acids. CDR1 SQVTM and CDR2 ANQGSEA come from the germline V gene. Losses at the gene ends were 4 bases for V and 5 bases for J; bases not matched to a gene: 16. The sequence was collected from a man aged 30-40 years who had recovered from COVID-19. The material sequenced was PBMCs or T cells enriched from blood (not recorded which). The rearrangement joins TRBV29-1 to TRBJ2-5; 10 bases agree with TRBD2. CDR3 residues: CSVVMASGGRRLETQYF. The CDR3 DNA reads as TGCAGCGTTGTAATGGCTAGCGGGGGTCGCCGGTTGGAGACCCAGTACTTC. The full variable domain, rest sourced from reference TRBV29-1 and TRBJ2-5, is SAVISQKPSRDICQRGTSLTIQCQVDSQVTMMFWYRQQPGQSLTLIATANQGSEATYESGFVIDKFPISRPNLTFSTLTVSNMSPEDSSIYLCSVVMASGGRRLETQYFGPGTRLLVL.